The entry below describes one T cell receptor beta chain. What it binds is not known. The data stem from a study of graft-versus-host responses after intestinal transplantation. Study context: Grafts that recipients had were multivisceral, liver-intestinal, or isolated intestinal transplants. The study's findings and limits: High graft-versus-host to host-versus-graft T cell clonal ratios marked allografts of patients with graft-donor macrochimerism. The highest levels of circulating GvH clones went along with early declines in HvG clones after transplant.

The germline V gene encodes CDR1 SGHNT and CDR2 YYREEE (reference sequence). The CDR3 totals 15 residues. V was shortened by 4 bases and J by 0 bases, with 10 bases between the two germline ends. TCRdb's table, derived via immunoSEQ multiplex PCR, lists solely in-frame clones and lacks some. The sample holds around 120,000 clones, approximately 92% seen once. V usage is TRBV5-4 and J usage is TRBJ1-4; D is unclear. Sequencing used unstimulated CD4+ T cells sorted from spleen or lymph node cells, obtained before intestinal transplant. The receptor was derived from a human donor who received an intestinal transplant. The CDR3 here is CASSVDRATNEKLFF. In nucleotides, the CDR3 is TGTGCCAGCAGCGTTGACCGGGCAACTAATGAAAAACTGTTTTTT.